This T cell receptor (beta chain) is drawn from a study of cytomegalovirus exposure and HLA in healthy donors. In the PCR, 60 Vbeta and 13 Jbeta primers were used. Profiling relied on immunoSEQ multiplex PCR, and the TCRdb table lists in-frame clones only, not all of them. The sample carries 150,000 to 200,000 clones, approximately 77% recorded once. Germline V CDR1 and CDR2: SGHRS, YFSETQ. This CDR3 comprises 14 residues. Trimming stripped 3 bases from V and 3 bases from J, with 9 bases between. Study findings and constraints: Listed as cytomegalovirus-associated were 150 or so TCR beta chains.

Remarks on this clone: The antigen is undetermined.

V gene TRBV5-1 combines with J gene TRBJ1-4; possible D gene TRBD1, 5 bases. The TCR comes from a male donor in good health and CMV-seropositive. Source material: PBMCs. The CDR3 sequence: CASSSWGSNEKLFF. CDR3 DNA sequence: TGCGCCAGCAGCTCGTGGGGCTCTAATGAAAAACTGTTTTTT.